This TCR beta chain is from a study of monozygotic twins with inflammatory bowel disease (dated 2019 in TCRdb). Some background on the complete study: A total of some 30 monozygotic twin pairs were included in the full study, comprising nine German pairs (four IBD-concordant, five IBD-discordant) and 19 IBD-discordant Danish pairs. Within discordant pairs, disease-associated traits were sought mainly by comparing IBD patients with their genetically identical healthy co-twins. Each individual had, on average, about 151 000 unique TCRalpha sequences and 181 000 unique TCRbeta sequences available for analysis.

An approximately 2.3 ml peripheral blood sample was drawn into PAXgene tubes per donor and stored at -80°C. Without any T cell sorting, total RNA was extracted from whole blood using the PAXgene blood miRNA kit on an automated QIAcube. Peripheral blood from monozygotic twin pairs who were concordant or discordant for inflammatory bowel disease underwent deep TCRalpha and TCRbeta repertoire profiling using unique molecular barcoding. For every twin pair, smoking habits were documented, and each individual was categorised as a current, former or never smoker. Library construction relied on 5' RACE. Preparation of each TCR library used around 3.5 ug of total RNA. For each sample, cDNA synthesis with SMARTScribe reverse transcriptase was split into eight separate reactions. During cDNA synthesis, template switching introduced unique molecular identifiers that contained a 6-nucleotide sample barcode. TCRalpha and TCRbeta cDNA was amplified by two nested PCRs of around 15 and 9 cycles, with bead purification after each PCR. Before amplification, the cDNA was both treated with uracil DNA-glycosylase and purified with the QIAquick PCR purification kit. The second PCR added Illumina TruSeq-compatible adapters along with sample-specific barcodes. Library quality and concentration were assessed using TapeStation and Qubit, and approximately 5 ng of each library was pooled. Pooled libraries were sequenced on an Illumina HiSeq2500 single-index Rapid Run with 2 x 100 bp reads and custom sequencing primers. The study's own analysis went as follows. UMI-based consensus assembly with MiGEC version 1.2.6 was used to correct PCR and sequencing errors. V(D)J alignment, clonotype assembly and CDR3 extraction were performed with MiXCR version 2.1.1. Gene usage, clonotype sharing and MAIT/NKT TCR abundance were normalised by analysing the top 1000, 10 000 and 20 000 clonotypes per sample. After downsampling to 27 000 UMIs, diversity was calculated as the inverse Simpson index using the vegan R package. Paired Mann-Whitney U tests were applied to discordant twin pairs, and Benjamini-Hochberg correction was used for multiple testing. The reads underwent TCRdb reprocessing, giving one record for each CDR3 protein sequence and no DNA. These V and J calls originate from TCRdb's pipeline instead of the authors' own analysis. This specimen's table enumerates approximately 420,000 distinct CDR3 sequences. The biggest ten clones account for around 2.3% of the sample.

A word on this clonotype: Its target antigen remains unknown.

Reading from cysteine to phenylalanine, the CDR3 counts 14 amino acids. There is no recorded DNA. The germline V gene (reference sequence) specifies DFQATT as CDR1 and SNEGSKA as CDR2. Points the paper makes about the study in general: The results gave no support for a single strong signal or clonotype linked to IBD. Compared with healthy twins, IBD patients shared fewer clonotypes with other individuals, and the difference was most pronounced in patients with signs of disease activity. IBD patients had lower TCRbeta repertoire diversity, measured by the inverse Simpson index, than their healthy co-twins. The analysis was unable to tell different T cell subtypes apart. Background noise and inter-individual variability may have been introduced into the repertoires by the differing immunosuppressive treatments among patients. Repertoire similarity did not differ between concordant and discordant twins, possibly due to limited statistical power.

The chain joins TRBV20-1 to TRBJ2-7; with no DNA, the TCRdb D assignment of TRBD2 cannot be verified. The specimen was blood. The clonotype originates from a human donor with ulcerative colitis or Crohn's disease, or a healthy co-twin of an affected twin (not recorded which). The CDR3 is CSARSSGGPKEQYF.